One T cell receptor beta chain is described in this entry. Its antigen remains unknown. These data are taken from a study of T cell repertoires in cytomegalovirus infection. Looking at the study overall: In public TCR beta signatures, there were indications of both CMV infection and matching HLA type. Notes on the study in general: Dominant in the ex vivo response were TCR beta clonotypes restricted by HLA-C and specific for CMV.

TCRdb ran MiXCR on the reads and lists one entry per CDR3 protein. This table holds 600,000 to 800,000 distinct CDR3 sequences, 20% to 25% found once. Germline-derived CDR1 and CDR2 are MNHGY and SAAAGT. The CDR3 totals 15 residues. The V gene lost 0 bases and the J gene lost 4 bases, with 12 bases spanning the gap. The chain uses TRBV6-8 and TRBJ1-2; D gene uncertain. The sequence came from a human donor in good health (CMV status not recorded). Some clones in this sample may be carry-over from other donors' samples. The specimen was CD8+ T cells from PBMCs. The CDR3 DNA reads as TGTGCCAGCAGTTACTCGAACCCTCGGGGCTATGGCTACACCTTC. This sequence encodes CASSYSNPRGYGYTF.